The rows below give T cell receptor beta chains drawn from one sample of a study of CD8 T cells in ankylosing spondylitis. TCRdb redid the calling of the 5' RACE reads with MiXCR, one entry per CDR3 protein. The sample lists about 250,000 distinct CDR3 sequences, 8% to 11% occurring once. The sequenced material came from blood, either unsorted or a sorted T cell fraction (not recorded which). Receptors originate from a male donor with ankylosing spondylitis or in good health (not recorded which). The CDR3 runs from the conserved cysteine through the conserved F or W. The D gene is left open where the match is weak. Clone size is shown for a subset of rows, as once, few, many or a class of expanded clone.

d_call: .; j_call: TRBJ2-6; clone_size: many; v_call: TRBV12-3/TRBV12-4; cdr3_nt: TGTGCCAGCAGTTTAGACGGAGAACCCTCTGGGGCCAACGTCCTGACTTTC; cdr3_aa: CASSLDGEPSGANVLTF
d_call: .; j_call: TRBJ2-6; clone_size: many; v_call: TRBV15; cdr3_nt: TGTGCCACCAGCAGAGTCTCTGGGGCCAACGTCCTGACTTTC; cdr3_aa: CATSRVSGANVLTF
d_call: .; j_call: TRBJ1-1; clone_size: many; v_call: TRBV25-1; cdr3_nt: TGTGCCAGCAGTGAATACGGTGGGACTGCGAACACTGAAGCTTTCTTT; cdr3_aa: CASSEYGGTANTEAFF
d_call: .; j_call: TRBJ2-1; clone_size: .; v_call: TRBV20-1; cdr3_nt: TGCAGTGCTAGAGGCGACAGACTAATTTACAATGAGCAGTTCTTC; cdr3_aa: CSARGDRLIYNEQFF
d_call: .; j_call: TRBJ1-5; clone_size: .; v_call: TRBV12-3/TRBV12-4; cdr3_nt: TGTGCCAGCAGTTTAGTTTGGAAGGGGGGGAGGCATAGCAATCAGCCCCAGCATTTT; cdr3_aa: CASSLVWKGGRHSNQPQHF
d_call: TRBD1; j_call: TRBJ2-7; clone_size: many; v_call: TRBV25-1; cdr3_nt: TGTGCCAGCAGTGAGGGGACAGGGGGTTACGAGCAGTACTTC; cdr3_aa: CASSEGTGGYEQYF
d_call: TRBD2; j_call: TRBJ2-3; clone_size: many; v_call: TRBV12-3/TRBV12-4; cdr3_nt: TGTGCCAGCAGTTTAGGGCTAGCGGGAACGGCAGATACGCAGTATTTT; cdr3_aa: CASSLGLAGTADTQYF
d_call: TRBD1; j_call: TRBJ1-2; clone_size: .; v_call: TRBV5-1; cdr3_nt: TGCGCCAGCAGCTCACAGGGGGGAAGGAGCTACACCTTC; cdr3_aa: CASSSQGGRSYTF
d_call: .; j_call: TRBJ1-5; clone_size: many; v_call: TRBV12-3/TRBV12-4; cdr3_nt: TGTGCCAGCAGTTTAGCCCAGCCCCAGCATTTT; cdr3_aa: CASSLAQPQHF
d_call: .; j_call: TRBJ2-2; clone_size: few; v_call: TRBV7-2; cdr3_nt: TGTGCCAGCAGCTTTAGCGTAACCACCGGGGAGCTGTTTTTT; cdr3_aa: CASSFSVTTGELFF
d_call: .; j_call: TRBJ2-7; clone_size: many; v_call: TRBV12-3/TRBV12-4; cdr3_nt: TGTGCCAGCAGCCTAAGGCTGCGGTACGAGCAGTACTTC; cdr3_aa: CASSLRLRYEQYF
d_call: .; j_call: TRBJ2-2; clone_size: many; v_call: TRBV12-3/TRBV12-4; cdr3_nt: TGTGCCACCACTTCTGCAGGGCGGGCCGGGGAGCTGTTTTTT; cdr3_aa: CATTSAGRAGELFF
d_call: TRBD1; j_call: TRBJ1-2; clone_size: many; v_call: TRBV5-1; cdr3_nt: TGCGCCAGCAGCCCCACCGGGACAGGGGGATTAGATGGCTACACCTTC; cdr3_aa: CASSPTGTGGLDGYTF
d_call: TRBD2; j_call: TRBJ2-2; clone_size: many; v_call: TRBV19; cdr3_nt: TGTGCCAGTAGTATGAAGCGGGGGGGCAGGACCGGGGAGCTGTTTTTT; cdr3_aa: CASSMKRGGRTGELFF
d_call: .; j_call: TRBJ2-5; clone_size: many; v_call: TRBV5-1; cdr3_nt: TGCGCCAGCAGCCGACAGCTCCAAGAGACCCAGTACTTC; cdr3_aa: CASSRQLQETQYF
d_call: .; j_call: TRBJ2-1; clone_size: many; v_call: TRBV5-1; cdr3_nt: TGCGCCAGCAGCTTGGGCGGAACCACCGACAATGAGCAGTTCTTC; cdr3_aa: CASSLGGTTDNEQFF
d_call: TRBD2; j_call: TRBJ2-1; clone_size: many; v_call: TRBV15; cdr3_nt: TGTGCCACCAGCAGAGACCTCCCCGATATAAGCGGGGGGGATACAATGAAGCAGTTCTTC; cdr3_aa: CATSRDLPDISGGDTMKQFF
d_call: TRBD2; j_call: TRBJ2-1; clone_size: many; v_call: TRBV4-2; cdr3_nt: TGTGCCAGCAGCCAAGAAGTTGCGGGGGGGGTGGAGCAGTTCTTC; cdr3_aa: CASSQEVAGGVEQFF
d_call: TRBD2; j_call: TRBJ2-5; clone_size: few; v_call: TRBV7-7; cdr3_nt: TGTGCCAGCAGCTCGAGACTAGCGGGATATCAGGAGACCCAGTACTTC; cdr3_aa: CASSSRLAGYQETQYF
d_call: .; j_call: TRBJ1-1; clone_size: many; v_call: TRBV29-1; cdr3_nt: TGCAGCGTTGTCACCCATCCCTCGACAGGGAACACTGAAGCTTTCTTT; cdr3_aa: CSVVTHPSTGNTEAFF
d_call: TRBD1; j_call: TRBJ1-5; clone_size: .; v_call: TRBV7-8; cdr3_nt: TGTGCCAGCAGTTTGAAACCGGGACAGGGGGCAGTGGATCAGCCCCAGCATTTT; cdr3_aa: CASSLKPGQGAVDQPQHF
d_call: .; j_call: TRBJ2-4; clone_size: many; v_call: TRBV3-1; cdr3_nt: TGTGCCAGCAGCCAAGCCGGGGAGAACATTCAGTACTTC; cdr3_aa: CASSQAGENIQYF
d_call: TRBD1; j_call: TRBJ1-6; clone_size: many; v_call: TRBV12-3/TRBV12-4; cdr3_nt: TGTGCCAGCAGTTTAGGGGACAGGGGAAGAGTATACTATAATTCACCCCTCCACTTT; cdr3_aa: CASSLGDRGRVYYNSPLHF
d_call: .; j_call: TRBJ2-7; clone_size: many; v_call: TRBV7-8; cdr3_nt: TGTGCCAGCAGCTTAGATCAGGGGACACATACCTACGAGCAGTACTTC; cdr3_aa: CASSLDQGTHTYEQYF
d_call: TRBD2; j_call: TRBJ2-7; clone_size: .; v_call: TRBV20-1; cdr3_nt: TGCAGCACTAGCGGGAGCCTAGACGAGCAGTACTTC; cdr3_aa: CSTSGSLDEQYF
d_call: .; j_call: TRBJ2-7; clone_size: .; v_call: TRBV11-3; cdr3_nt: TGTGCCAGCAGCCATCACAGGGACGAGCAGTACTTC; cdr3_aa: CASSHHRDEQYF
d_call: TRBD1; j_call: TRBJ2-3; clone_size: many; v_call: TRBV20-1; cdr3_nt: TGCAGTGCTAGAGTTGACGGCAGGGGGTCCGATACGCAGTATTTT; cdr3_aa: CSARVDGRGSDTQYF
d_call: .; j_call: TRBJ2-5; clone_size: many; v_call: TRBV2; cdr3_nt: TGTGCCAGCAGTGCCACAGTGACCCAGTACTTC; cdr3_aa: CASSATVTQYF
d_call: .; j_call: TRBJ1-2; clone_size: many; v_call: TRBV7-9; cdr3_nt: TGTGCCAGCAGCTTAGCCGGCTCACGACGGAGTGGCTACACCTTC; cdr3_aa: CASSLAGSRRSGYTF
d_call: TRBD1; j_call: TRBJ2-7; clone_size: .; v_call: TRBV29-1; cdr3_nt: TGCAGCGCCGGCGGGGACAGGAGCTCCTACGAGCAGTACTTC; cdr3_aa: CSAGGDRSSYEQYF
d_call: TRBD1; j_call: TRBJ2-5; clone_size: many; v_call: TRBV20-1; cdr3_nt: TGCAGTGCTCCACAGGGGGTGTGGGAGACCCAGTACTTC; cdr3_aa: CSAPQGVWETQYF
d_call: .; j_call: TRBJ1-5; clone_size: many; v_call: TRBV4-2; cdr3_nt: TGTGCCAGCAGCCAAGTGGTGGGACCCAATCAGCCCCAGCATTTT; cdr3_aa: CASSQVVGPNQPQHF
d_call: TRBD2; j_call: TRBJ2-3; clone_size: many; v_call: TRBV29-1; cdr3_nt: TGCAGCGCCACGCAAAGACTAGCGGGGACTTTAGATACGCAGTATTTT; cdr3_aa: CSATQRLAGTLDTQYF
d_call: TRBD1; j_call: TRBJ1-1; clone_size: .; v_call: TRBV30; cdr3_nt: TGTGCCTGGAGAAGGACAGGCTACAGTGAAGCTTTCTTT; cdr3_aa: CAWRRTGYSEAFF
d_call: TRBD1; j_call: TRBJ2-7; clone_size: many; v_call: TRBV5-1; cdr3_nt: TGCGCCAGCAGCTTGGTAGGACAGGGGAAAGGCGAGCAGTACTTC; cdr3_aa: CASSLVGQGKGEQYF
d_call: TRBD2; j_call: TRBJ2-1; clone_size: many; v_call: TRBV20-1; cdr3_nt: TGCAGTGCTAGCCCAGACCGGATGACTAGAGGGAGGGGCTCCTACAATGAGCAGTTCTTC; cdr3_aa: CSASPDRMTRGRGSYNEQFF
d_call: .; j_call: TRBJ2-3; clone_size: many; v_call: TRBV7-9; cdr3_nt: TGTGCCATAGAAGGGGGCACAGATACGCAGTATTTT; cdr3_aa: CAIEGGTDTQYF
d_call: .; j_call: TRBJ2-1; clone_size: few; v_call: TRBV5-6; cdr3_nt: TGTGCCAGCTGTCTTCCCCGAGAAGAGCAGTTCTTC; cdr3_aa: CASCLPREEQFF
d_call: .; j_call: TRBJ2-7; clone_size: few; v_call: TRBV7-2; cdr3_nt: TGTGCCAGCAGCCTTCAGTTTGAGGTTAGGGTGGAGCAGTACTTC; cdr3_aa: CASSLQFEVRVEQYF
d_call: .; j_call: TRBJ1-3; clone_size: few; v_call: TRBV18; cdr3_nt: TGTGCCAGCTCACCACCGGCGGCGAATTCTGGAAACACCATATATTTT; cdr3_aa: CASSPPAANSGNTIYF
d_call: TRBD2; j_call: TRBJ2-1; clone_size: many; v_call: TRBV25-1; cdr3_nt: TGTGCCAGCAGTGAATATGTGGGAGGGATGTTCTTC; cdr3_aa: CASSEYVGGMFF
d_call: TRBD1; j_call: TRBJ1-6; clone_size: few; v_call: TRBV4-1; cdr3_nt: TGCGCCAGCAGCCAGCCTCCGGACAGGCCCCTAAATTCACCCCTCCACTTT; cdr3_aa: CASSQPPDRPLNSPLHF
d_call: .; j_call: TRBJ1-1; clone_size: .; v_call: TRBV27; cdr3_nt: TGTGCCAGCAGTTTAGGCAGTTTTGGGACTGAAGCTTTCTTT; cdr3_aa: CASSLGSFGTEAFF
d_call: .; j_call: TRBJ2-3; clone_size: many; v_call: TRBV2; cdr3_nt: TGTGCCAGCAGTGAGCGACTGGTCGGGACGCAGTATTTT; cdr3_aa: CASSERLVGTQYF
d_call: .; j_call: TRBJ2-5; clone_size: few; v_call: TRBV7-9; cdr3_nt: TGTGCCAGCAGCTTGCTGACCGGGATAGGCGAGACCCAGTACTTC; cdr3_aa: CASSLLTGIGETQYF
d_call: .; j_call: TRBJ2-7; clone_size: few; v_call: TRBV18; cdr3_nt: TGTGCCAGCTCACCCTTGGGACGCCCCATGAACGAGCAGTACTTC; cdr3_aa: CASSPLGRPMNEQYF
d_call: .; j_call: TRBJ2-7; clone_size: few; v_call: TRBV30; cdr3_nt: TGTGCCTGGAGTGTATGGGAAGCCGAGCAGTACTTC; cdr3_aa: CAWSVWEAEQYF
d_call: .; j_call: TRBJ1-1; clone_size: many; v_call: TRBV7-6; cdr3_nt: TGTGCCAGCAGGTCACAGAGGAACACTGAAGCTTTCTTT; cdr3_aa: CASRSQRNTEAFF
d_call: TRBD1; j_call: TRBJ2-7; clone_size: many; v_call: TRBV25-1; cdr3_nt: TGTGCCAGCGATAAAACGGGATTACAGGGGGCCGGTGAGCAGTACTTC; cdr3_aa: CASDKTGLQGAGEQYF
d_call: .; j_call: TRBJ1-1; clone_size: many; v_call: TRBV30; cdr3_nt: TGTGCCTGGAGCGAGAGATTGAACACTGAAGCTTTCTTT; cdr3_aa: CAWSERLNTEAFF
d_call: .; j_call: TRBJ1-1; clone_size: many; v_call: TRBV7-9; cdr3_nt: TGTGCCAGCATTCTCTTGGGTGAAGGGGCGAACACTGAAGCTTTCTTT; cdr3_aa: CASILLGEGANTEAFF
d_call: .; j_call: TRBJ1-1; clone_size: .; v_call: TRBV5-4; cdr3_nt: TGTGCCAGCAGCCCTCAGGCAGGGTCTGAAGCTTTCTTT; cdr3_aa: CASSPQAGSEAFF
d_call: .; j_call: TRBJ1-2; clone_size: .; v_call: TRBV6-2/TRBV6-3; cdr3_nt: TGTGCCAGCACCGTACCGCCAGGTAGCTATGGCTACACCTTC; cdr3_aa: CASTVPPGSYGYTF
d_call: .; j_call: TRBJ2-7; clone_size: many; v_call: TRBV2; cdr3_nt: TGTGCCAGCCTCCGGGACGGGAGCTCCTACGAGCAGTACTTC; cdr3_aa: CASLRDGSSYEQYF
d_call: .; j_call: TRBJ1-3; clone_size: few; v_call: TRBV5-1; cdr3_nt: TGCGCCAGCAGCTTTCGAGGTGAAGCCGGGAACACCATATATTTT; cdr3_aa: CASSFRGEAGNTIYF